The 23 T cell receptor beta chains in this list originate from one sample, sequenced in a study of blood T cell repertoires in COVID-19. The protocol was immunoSEQ multiplex PCR, while the TCRdb copy is restricted to in-frame clones and leaves out a portion. The repertoire holds roughly 160,000 clones, roughly 86% seen once, with around 0.5% in the top ten. Sequencing was done on a sample of peripheral blood. The receptors stem from a man in his 60s with COVID-19, enrolled during active disease.

The V call is TRBV24-1, the J call TRBJ1-6; perhaps TRBD1 as D (5 bases). CDR3 size: 14 residues. In germline, CDR1 is KGHDR, CDR2 SFDVKD. V lost 3 bases and J lost 4, with 6 bases in between. CDR3 bases: TGTGCCACCAGTGATCAGGGTTATAATTCACCCCTCCACTTT. Its protein is CATSDQGYNSPLHF.

This clone appeared a few times. CDR3 sequence reads: CASSLPPRNEQFF. The CDR3, as DNA: TGTGCCAGCAGCTTGCCCCCTCGCAATGAGCAGTTCTTC. The chain couples TRBV5-4 to TRBJ2-1; D remains unclear. The V gene's germline CDR1 is SGHNT and CDR2 YYREEE (reference sequence). Trimming took 1 base from V and 6 from J, leaving 8 bases between them. There are 13 residues in the CDR3.

This clone showed up just a few times. This chain's CDR3 is CAISESTRGRRSSYEQYF. The CDR3 coding sequence is TGTGCCATCAGTGAGTCGACCCGAGGGCGGCGGAGCTCCTACGAGCAGTACTTC. The chain employs TRBV10-3 and TRBJ2-7; D possibly corresponds to TRBD2 (5 bases). Trimming left V 0 bases short and J 0 bases short, with 18 bases between. Germline lookup yields CDR1 ENHRY and CDR2 SYGVKD. The CDR3 totals 18 residues.

This clone was recorded a few times. V is TRBV7-2 and J is TRBJ2-2; D is unresolved. V lost 1 base to trimming and J lost 9 bases, with 6 bases between them. Germline CDR1 reads SGHTA; CDR2 reads FQGNSA. The CDR3 consists of 12 residues. The CDR3 here is CASSLDLRELFF. CDR3 coding DNA: TGTGCCAGCAGCTTAGATCTTAGGGAGCTGTTTTTT.

This sequence joins TRBV19 and TRBJ1-5, with D maybe TRBD1 (5 bases). Trimming pared 4 bases from V and 3 bases from J, leaving 13 bases between. There are 15 residues in the CDR3. In germline, CDR1 is LNHDA, CDR2 SQIVND (reference sequence). The CDR3: CASSNVRVPNQPQHF. In DNA, the CDR3 is TGTGCCAGTAGTAATGTCAGGGTTCCCAATCAGCCCCAGCATTTT.

The chain joins TRBV6-5 to TRBJ1-2, with D maybe TRBD1 (5 bases). This CDR3 spans 15 amino acids. The V end lost 9 bases, the J end lost 0 bases, and 17 bases lay between the germline ends. Per the germline V gene, CDR1 is MNHEY and CDR2 is SVGAGI. CDR3 sequence reads: CASRGGLRTNYGYTF. In DNA form, the CDR3 reads TGTGCCAGTCGGGGGGGACTAAGGACTAACTATGGCTACACCTTC.

V is TRBV19 and J is TRBJ1-2; no clear D. The CDR3 is 15 residues long. Trimming stripped 3 bases from V and 0 bases from J, with 11 bases between. CDR1 and CDR2 from the germline V gene are LNHDA and SQIVND (reference sequence). CDR3 sequence (DNA): TGTGCCAGTAGTATCACACGAGGAGCTAACTATGGCTACACCTTC. Translation: CASSITRGANYGYTF. The entire variable domain, with the rest obtained from reference TRBV19 and TRBJ1-2, is as follows: DGGITQSPKYLFRKEGQNVTLSCEQNLNHDAMYWYRQDPGQGLRLIYYSQIVNDFQKGDIAEGYSVSREKKESFPLTVTSAQKNPTAFYLCASSITRGANYGYTFGSGTRLTVV.

The chain is built from TRBV9 and TRBJ2-3; 10 positions agree with TRBD2. Germline CDR1 and CDR2: SGDLS and YYNGEE. V lost 2 bases and J lost 0; bases outside the gene matches: 3. This CDR3 spans 16 amino acids. DNA of the CDR3: TGTGCCAGCAGCGTTCTAGCGGGGGCTAGCACAGATACGCAGTATTTT. Its protein product is CASSVLAGASTDTQYF.

The chain employs TRBV7-9 and TRBJ2-1; D not resolved. The CDR3 runs to 13 residues. Germline CDR1 and CDR2: SEHNR and FQNEAQ (reference sequence). The germline V and J ends were trimmed by 2 bases and 4 bases, with 6 bases remaining between them. The CDR3 spells CASSLQQYNEQFF. DNA of the CDR3: TGTGCCAGCAGCTTACAACAGTACAATGAGCAGTTCTTC.

The gene calls are TRBV27 and TRBJ2-2, with 7 bases that match TRBD1. The CDR3 is made up of 15 amino acids. V lost 6 bases to trimming and J lost 4 bases; unmatched junction nucleotides: 8. Germline-derived CDR1 and CDR2 are MNHEY and SMNVEV (reference sequence). The CDR3 sequence is CASRPEGAGTGELFF. The CDR3 coding sequence is TGTGCCAGCAGACCCGAGGGGGCTGGCACCGGGGAGCTGTTTTTT.

This clone came up a few times. This chain connects TRBV5-1 to TRBJ1-1, with D maybe TRBD1 (6 bases). The V end lost 4 bases, the J end lost 0 bases, and 16 bases lay between the germline ends. The CDR3 is 16 residues long. The germline V gene has CDR1 SGHRS and CDR2 YFSETQ. CDR3 coding DNA: TGCGCCAGCAGCCTCACCGGGACAAGCATGAACACTGAAGCTTTCTTT. It codes for CASSLTGTSMNTEAFF.

The chain carries TRBV9 and TRBJ2-1, with 7 bases that match TRBD1. CDR3 size: 15 residues. Germline V gene sequence: CDR1 SGDLS, CDR2 YYNGEE. The ends lost 0 bases at V and 10 bases at J; junction bases unmatched: 10. CDR3 DNA: TGTGCCAGCAGCGTAGTTGAGACAGGGCTGGGAGAGCAGTTCTTC. Its protein is CASSVVETGLGEQFF.

This chain links TRBV28 with TRBJ2-7; TRBD2 matches 9 bases. J gave up 2 bases and V 7 bases, and 9 bases lay outside the gene matches. Germline V gene sequence: CDR1 MDHEN, CDR2 SYDVKM. The CDR3 runs to 15 residues. As DNA, the CDR3 is TGTGCCAGCATAAAAAGCGGGGGGCAAACCTACGAGCAGTACTTC. This sequence encodes CASIKSGGQTYEQYF.

The table lists this clone with a few counts. The genes are TRBV19 and TRBJ1-2; 10 positions agree with TRBD1. Germline values: CDR1 LNHDA, CDR2 SQIVND (reference sequence). The V segment lost 4 bases and the J segment 2 bases; nucleotides outside the gene matches: 1. The CDR3 runs 14 residues. CDR3 residues: CASSKGQGNYGYTF. CDR3 DNA: TGTGCCAGTAGTAAGGGACAGGGGAACTATGGCTACACCTTC.

In its sample, this clone was seen a few times. V and J are TRBV19 and TRBJ1-3; D ambiguous. This CDR3 has 13 residues. Trimming shortened V by 5 bases and J by 7 bases, and 12 bases separated the two germline ends. Germline values: CDR1 LNHDA, CDR2 SQIVND (reference sequence). CDR3 DNA sequence: TGTGCCAGTAGTTTAGTGGTCGGGAACACCATATATTTT. Its translation: CASSLVVGNTIYF.

The chain combines TRBV6-5 with TRBJ1-4; D unclear. CDR1 MNHEY and CDR2 SVGAGI come from the germline V gene. V was trimmed by 7 bases and J by 7 bases, leaving 16 bases between them. This CDR3 comprises 14 residues. CDR3 in DNA: TGTGCCAGCATCTATGGAGCCTTTGGTGAAAAACTGTTTTTT. It is translated as CASIYGAFGEKLFF.

The chain recombines TRBV19 with TRBJ2-1; the match to TRBD2 covers 11 bases. J gave up 5 bases and V 5 bases, and 8 bases lay outside the gene matches. Germline assignment: CDR1 LNHDA and CDR2 SQIVND (reference sequence). This CDR3 spans 16 amino acids. CDR3 bases: TGTGCCAGTAGTCCAATTAGCGGGAGGGTAGACAATGAGCAGTTCTTC. This sequence encodes CASSPISGRVDNEQFF.

Only one count was recorded for this clone. This rearrangement joins TRBV7-2 to TRBJ1-6; TRBD1 aligns across 7 bases. The V and J ends lost 1 base and 14 bases, in that order; junction bases with no gene match: 11. CDR1 and CDR2 from the germline V gene are SGHTA and FQGNSA. This CDR3 contains 15 residues. For the CDR3, the DNA is TGTGCCAGCAGCTTAGGGGACAGATTTGGGATCACCCTCCACTTT. This sequence encodes CASSLGDRFGITLHF.

V gene TRBV11-2 combines with J gene TRBJ2-1, with 7 bases matching TRBD2. The V and J ends lost 1 base and 6 bases, in that order; junction bases with no gene match: 6. CDR1 and CDR2 from the germline V gene are SGHAT and FQNNGV. This CDR3 is built from 15 residues. The CDR3 DNA reads as TGTGCCAGCAGCTTAGTAGTGACTAGCAGCAATGAGCAGTTCTTC. Amino acid sequence: CASSLVVTSSNEQFF.

This chain links TRBV28 with TRBJ1-2, with D possibly being TRBD1 (5 bases). The ends were cut back, 7 bases at V and 3 bases at J, with 12 bases in the middle. The CDR3 sequence is 13 residues long. The germline CDR1 and CDR2 sequences are MDHEN and SYDVKM. The chain's CDR3 is CASNTGTYYGYTF. CDR3 sequence (DNA): TGTGCCAGCAACACCGGGACTTACTATGGCTACACCTTC.

V gene TRBV18 combines with J gene TRBJ1-2; D unresolved. V lost 6 bases, J lost 0 bases, and 11 bases lay in between. The CDR3 runs 14 residues. Per germline, CDR1 KGHSH and CDR2 LQKENI. The CDR3 is CASSYAETNYGYTF. In DNA, the CDR3 is TGTGCCAGCTCGTACGCGGAGACTAACTATGGCTACACCTTC. Using reference TRBV18 and TRBJ1-2 for the parts outside the CDR3, the full variable domain is NAGVMQNPRHLVRRRGQEARLRCSPMKGHSHVYWYRQLPEEGLKFMVYLQKENIIDESGMPKERFSAEFPKEGPSILRIQQVVRGDSAAYFCASSYAETNYGYTFGSGTRLTVV.

The chain joins TRBV6-5 to TRBJ2-3, with a possible D match to TRBD2 (6 bases). Germline values: CDR1 MNHEY, CDR2 SVGAGI. V dropped 5 bases and J dropped 0 bases, with 9 bases sitting between them. The CDR3 runs to 14 residues. The CDR3 DNA follows: TGTGCCAGCAGTCGGGGACTTAGCACAGATACGCAGTATTTT. This encodes CASSRGLSTDTQYF.

In DNA, the CDR3 is TGTGCCAGTAGTATCTTGACAGGGGTCGACTATGGCTACACCTTC. Residues: CASSILTGVDYGYTF. This chain links TRBV19 with TRBJ1-2, with 8 nucleotides matching TRBD1. CDR1 and CDR2 from the germline V gene are LNHDA and SQIVND (reference sequence). CDR3 length: 15 residues. The trim removed 3 bases at V and 3 bases at J, leaving 6 bases unmatched.